The clone carrying this T cell receptor beta chain was seen repeatedly, ten times or more. V lost 1 base and J lost 6, with 9 bases in between. The CDR3 is 13 residues long. The germline V gene has CDR1 SEHNR and CDR2 FQNEAQ (reference sequence). TCRdb re-analysed the PCR reads in MiXCR, keeping a single row per CDR3 protein. The sample shows tens of thousands of distinct CDR3 sequences, approximately 18% of them seen only once. The source of the sample is a study of molecular identifiers for immune sequencing clone quantification. V gene TRBV7-9 combines with J gene TRBJ1-1, with D possibly being TRBD1 (6 bases). The material sequenced was naive CD8+ T cells from blood, with Jurkat cell RNA spiked in. Subset indicated: FACS-sorted CD8+CD4-CCR7+CD45RA+ naive T cells. The TCR comes from a human donor in good health. Some libraries in this study had Jurkat cell RNA spiked in. The CDR3 loop is CASSLVSGAEAFF. The CDR3 coding sequence is TGTGCCAGCAGCTTAGTATCAGGGGCTGAAGCTTTCTTT.